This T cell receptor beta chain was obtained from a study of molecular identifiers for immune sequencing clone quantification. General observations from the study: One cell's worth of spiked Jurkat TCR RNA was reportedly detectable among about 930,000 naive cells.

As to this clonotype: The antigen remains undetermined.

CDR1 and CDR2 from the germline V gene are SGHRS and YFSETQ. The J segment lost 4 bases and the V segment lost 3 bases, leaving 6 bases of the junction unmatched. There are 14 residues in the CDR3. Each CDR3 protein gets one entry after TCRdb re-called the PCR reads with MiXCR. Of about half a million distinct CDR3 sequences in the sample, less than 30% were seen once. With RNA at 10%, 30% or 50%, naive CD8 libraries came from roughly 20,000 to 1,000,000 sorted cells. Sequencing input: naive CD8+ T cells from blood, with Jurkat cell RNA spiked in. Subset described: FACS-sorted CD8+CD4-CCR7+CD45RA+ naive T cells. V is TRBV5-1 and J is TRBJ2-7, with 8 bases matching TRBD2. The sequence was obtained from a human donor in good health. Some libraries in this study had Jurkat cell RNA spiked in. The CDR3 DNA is TGCGCCAGCAGCTGGGGACTAGGGTCGTACGAGCAGTACTTC. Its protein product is CASSWGLGSYEQYF.